This TCR beta chain was observed in a study of blood T cell repertoires in COVID-19. At the level of the study: Sample material is recorded as cDNA or gDNA derived from T cells, B-cell-depleted T cells, or PBMCs.

CDR3 length: 13 residues. V lost 11 bases to trimming and J lost 0 bases; unmatched junction nucleotides: 5. Germline V lookup: CDR1 SEHNR, CDR2 FQNEAQ (reference sequence). The data were produced by immunoSEQ multiplex PCR, yet TCRdb's version contains in-frame clones alone and is incomplete. The data contain fewer than 200,000 clones, around 88% of them singletons. This TCR came from an older woman who had recovered from COVID-19. This chain uses TRBV7-9 with TRBJ2-3, with TRBD1 matching over 7 bases. The material sequenced was peripheral blood. DNA for the CDR3: TGTGCCGAAGGGGGCAGGAGCACAGATACGCAGTATTTT. Protein sequence: CAEGGRSTDTQYF.